The 13 T cell receptor beta chains reported below all come from one sample, sequenced in a study of T cells in Graves' hyperthyroidism and ophthalmopathy. It was RNA transcripts that yielded the amplified TCR beta CDR3 regions. A set of HTBI primers served as the primers for a first-round RT-PCR of the TCR CDR3. MiXCR was run by TCRdb on the multiplex PCR reads, yielding one entry per CDR3 protein. The profile shows over 400,000 distinct CDR3 sequences, approximately 23% of them singletons. The sample was blood. Source of these receptors: a woman in her 70s with Graves' ophthalmopathy.

This clonotype was observed a few times. The genes are TRBV3-1 and TRBJ2-7; D call uncertain. The CDR3 runs to 14 residues. Germline-derived CDR1 and CDR2 are LGHDT and YNNKEL (reference sequence). Trimming left V 2 bases short and J 0 bases short, with 8 bases between. CDR3 loop: CASSQPPSSYEQYF. For the CDR3, the DNA is TGTGCCAGCAGCCAACCACCTAGCTCCTACGAGCAGTACTTC.

This clonotype was picked up a small number of times. The rearrangement uses TRBV30 and TRBJ2-2; D may be TRBD1 (5 bases). The CDR3 length is 14 residues. Germline CDR1 GTSNPN, CDR2 SVGIG (reference sequence). The CDR3 DNA reads as TGTGCTTGCCGGGCGGACACGGGCACCGGGGAGCTGTTTTTT. Residues: CACRADTGTGELFF.

This clonotype was counted only a few times. This sequence joins TRBV7-6 and TRBJ1-2, with D perhaps TRBD1 (6 bases). V gave up 5 bases and J gave up 8 bases, with 18 bases separating them. Germline CDR1 is SGHVS and CDR2 is FNYEAQ. The CDR3 totals 14 residues. The CDR3 bases are TGTGCCAGCAGCGGGGGGCACGGGACGGGGGGCTACACCTTC. It translates to CASSGGHGTGGYTF.

Many counts were recorded for this clonotype. The chain combines TRBV20-1 with TRBJ1-2, with a weak D call TRBD1 (5 bases). From germline, CDR1 is DFQATT and CDR2 SNEGSKA (reference sequence). The CDR3 contains 15 residues. CDR3 sequence: CSSWDDKMASYGYTF. The CDR3 DNA follows: TGCAGCTCATGGGACGATAAGATGGCTAGCTATGGCTACACCTTC.

This clonotype was detected many times. V usage is TRBV19 and J usage is TRBJ2-1, with 7 positions matching TRBD2. Trimming took 6 bases from V and 0 from J; bases not matched to a gene: 8. Germline V gene sequence: CDR1 LNHDA, CDR2 SQIVND (reference sequence). This CDR3 contains 16 residues. The CDR3 DNA follows: TGTGCCAGTAGCCCCCCTCCGGGAGGCTCCTACAATGAGCAGTTCTTC. Translated, it gives CASSPPPGGSYNEQFF.

The J gene is TRBJ2-5, the V gene TRBV30; possibly TRBD1 for D (5 bases). Trimming took off 4 bases at V and 4 bases at J, with 16 bases between the two ends. CDR1 is GTSNPN, CDR2 SVGIG, per germline (reference sequence). The CDR3 contains 14 residues. The CDR3: CAWKQKGPRETQYF. The CDR3 nucleotides are TGTGCCTGGAAACAGAAGGGGCCGCGAGAGACCCAGTACTTC.

The rearrangement uses TRBV5-1 and TRBJ2-7; perhaps D is TRBD1 or TRBD2 (5 bases each). Trimming cost V 4 bases and J 6 bases, with 20 bases left between them. CDR3 length: 15 amino acids. Looked up from germline, CDR1 is SGHRS and CDR2 is YFSETQ. CDR3 coding DNA: TGCGCCAGCAGCCTGGACGAGAGGGGCCGGGGCGAGCAGTACTTC. Translating gives CASSLDERGRGEQYF.

The chain carries TRBV9 and TRBJ2-1, with unresolved D. The CDR3 is 13 amino acids. Germline V lookup: CDR1 SGDLS, CDR2 YYNGEE. Between the trimmed V and J ends, which lost 1 base and 6 bases, there was a span of 8 bases. The CDR3 here is CASSVNSGNEQFF. Here the CDR3 DNA reads TGTGCCAGCAGCGTAAATAGTGGCAATGAGCAGTTCTTC.

This clonotype was recorded at least ten times. V is TRBV11-2 and J is TRBJ2-1; TRBD2 matches at 10 bases. Germline V gene sequence: CDR1 SGHAT, CDR2 FQNNGV. The CDR3 covers 16 residues. The V and J ends lost 4 bases and 4 bases, in that order; junction bases with no gene match: 7. The DNA of the CDR3 is TGTGCCAGCAGCTCCCCGGGACTAGCGAAATACAATGAGCAGTTCTTC. Its protein is CASSSPGLAKYNEQFF.

The chain carries TRBV6-5 and TRBJ1-5; a weak D match, TRBD1 (6 bases). The ends were cut back, 7 bases at V and 7 bases at J, with 14 bases in the middle. Looked up from germline, CDR1 is MNHEY and CDR2 is SVGAGI. The CDR3 is 13 residues long. Here the CDR3 reads CASISRGGQPQHF. CDR3 sequence (DNA): TGTGCCAGCATTAGCAGGGGTGGGCAGCCCCAGCATTTT.

The chain recombines TRBV20-1 with TRBJ2-7, with a weak D call TRBD1 (5 bases). From germline, CDR1 is DFQATT and CDR2 SNEGSKA (reference sequence). V lost 6 bases and J 7 bases, leaving 19 bases between the germline ends. The CDR3 contains 13 residues. DNA for the CDR3: TGCAGTGCACACCTCACTCAGGGCGGTGAGCAGTACTTC. Residues: CSAHLTQGGEQYF.

There are a few counts of this clonotype. V gene TRBV12-3 or TRBV12-4 combines with J gene TRBJ2-4; tentative D call: TRBD1 (5 bases). The V gene lost 3 bases and the J gene lost 4 bases, with 22 bases spanning the gap. The CDR3 totals 18 residues. The CDR3 sequence is CASSLSGTPSQGKNIQYF. The CDR3 DNA is TGTGCCAGCAGTTTGAGTGGTACCCCATCCCAGGGAAAAAACATTCAGTACTTC.

Many counts were recorded for this clonotype. The rearrangement links TRBV7-2 to TRBJ1-1; 7 positions agree with TRBD1. CDR3 size: 13 residues. CDR1 is SGHTA, CDR2 FQGNSA, per germline. J gave up 7 bases and V 4 bases, and 6 bases lay outside the gene matches. The CDR3 DNA sequence: TGTGCCAGCAGCTATCGGCGGGACAGTGAAGCTTTCTTT. This sequence encodes CASSYRRDSEAFF.